Shown below are 2 T cell receptor beta chains from a single sample sequenced in a study of neurological immune-mediated disorders. TCRdb independently ran MiXCR on the 5' RACE reads; one entry per CDR3 protein. This table holds around 15,000 distinct CDR3 sequences, roughly 10% found once. The specimen was CD8+ T cells from blood. Receptors were obtained from a man between 45 and 60 years old in good health.

This clonotype was seen repeatedly, ten times or more. Here the CDR3 reads CSVQAGGAQWTQYF. CDR3 coding DNA: TGCAGCGTTCAAGCGGGAGGCGCCCAGTGGACCCAGTACTTC. The chain employs TRBV29-1 and TRBJ2-5; 9 bases are shared with TRBD2. After removal of 5 bases from V and 7 bases from J, the junction contained 11 bases not matched to a gene. The germline gives CDR1 SQVTM, CDR2 ANQGSEA. CDR3 length: 14 residues.

This clonotype was seen at least ten times. The chain joins TRBV5-1 to TRBJ2-7; maybe TRBD2 (6 bases). V was shortened by 1 base and J by 1 base, with 12 bases between the two germline ends. This CDR3 has 15 amino acids. Germline CDR1 SGHRS, CDR2 YFSETQ. CDR3 in amino acids: CASSLSPRGSYEQYF. The CDR3, as DNA: TGCGCCAGCAGCTTGTCTCCGCGGGGATCCTACGAGCAGTACTTC.